This T cell receptor (beta chain) was captured by sequencing in a study of OX40 agonist ivuxolimab in advanced cancers. About the research overall: Hepatocellular carcinoma, melanoma, renal cell or head and neck cancer was diagnosed in the dose-escalation patients.

TCRdb keeps only in-frame clones here, not all; method: immunoSEQ multiplex PCR. The sample includes 65,000 or so clones, roughly 85% of them seen just once. Concerning this clone itself: The antigen remains undetermined.

V was cut by 2 bases and J by 7 bases, with 16 bases left in between. The CDR3 length is 15 residues. Germline CDR1 is MNHEY and CDR2 is SVGAGI. Study results and caveats: Expanded clones tended on average to be more numerous among CD8+ T cells than CD4+.

At cycle 4 day 1, cycle 7 day 1, and baseline, blood was sampled. The receptor was derived from an adult with an advanced solid tumor such as melanoma, head and neck, liver or kidney cancer. Sequencing used CD4+ or CD8+ T cells sorted from blood, obtained in a trial of the OX40 agonist ivuxolimab. The chain uses TRBV6-5 and TRBJ2-3; D perhaps matches TRBD2 (5 bases). The CDR3 DNA reads TGTGCCAGCAGTTACGAGCGGTCCCTTGGGAATACGCAGTATTTT. It translates to CASSYERSLGNTQYF.